This T cell receptor (beta chain) was found in a study of T cells in Graves' hyperthyroidism and ophthalmopathy. Study observations and caveats: In the analysis, a 13 V-J model separated ophthalmopathy from stable hyperthyroidism.

10 ml fresh peripheral blood yielded the PBMCs. This clonotype was seen at least ten times. What it recognizes is unknown. Germline values: CDR1 SGHTA, CDR2 FQGNSA. J gave up 6 bases and V 5 bases, and 4 bases lay outside the gene matches. The CDR3 is 13 amino acids. RNA transcripts gave rise to amplified TCR beta CDR3 regions. The HTBI primer set served for first-round RT-PCR of the TCR CDR3. MiXCR was run by TCRdb on the multiplex PCR reads, yielding one entry per CDR3 protein. The top ten hold approximately 10% of the sample, which has about 520,000 distinct CDR3 sequences, roughly 25% seen once. The gene calls are TRBV7-2 and TRBJ1-1, with 9 bases matching TRBD1. The clonotype comes from a woman younger than 45 with Graves' ophthalmopathy. Sequencing was performed on blood. CDR3 amino acids: CASSPYRGPEAFF. The CDR3 DNA sequence: TGTGCCAGCAGCCCTTACAGGGGGCCTGAAGCTTTCTTT. Full variable domain (remainder filled in from reference TRBV7-2 and TRBJ1-1): GAGVSQSPSNKVTEKGKDVELRCDPISGHTALYWYRQSLGQGLEFLIYFQGNSAPDKSGLPSDRFSAERTGGSVSTLTIQRTQQEDSAVYLCASSPYRGPEAFFGQGTRLTVV.